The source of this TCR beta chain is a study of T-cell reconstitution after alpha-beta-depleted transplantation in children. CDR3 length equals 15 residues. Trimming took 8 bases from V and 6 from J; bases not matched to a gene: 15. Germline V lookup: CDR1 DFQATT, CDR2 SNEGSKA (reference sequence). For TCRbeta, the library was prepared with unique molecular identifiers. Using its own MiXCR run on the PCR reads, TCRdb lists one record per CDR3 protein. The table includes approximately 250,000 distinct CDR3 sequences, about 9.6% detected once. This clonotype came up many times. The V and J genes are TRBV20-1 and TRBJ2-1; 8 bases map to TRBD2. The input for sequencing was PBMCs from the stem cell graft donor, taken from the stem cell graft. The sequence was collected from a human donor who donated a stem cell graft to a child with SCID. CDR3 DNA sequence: TGCAGTCCCCGGAACCGGGGGGGCAGTATCAATGAGCAGTTCTTC. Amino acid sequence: CSPRNRGGSINEQFF.